Listed below are T cell receptor beta chains from one sample, sequenced in a study of blood T cells in healthy people across ages. TCRdb analysed the 5' RACE reads with MiXCR anew, one entry per CDR3 protein. In the table there are about 970,000 distinct CDR3 sequences, 51% of which are singletons. Material for sequencing was blood. These receptors were taken from a woman aged 55 to 70 in good health. Both conserved end residues are part of each CDR3. The D gene is left open where the match is weak.

cdr3_length: 15; j_call: TRBJ2-1; v_call: TRBV24-1; d_call: TRBD1; cdr3_aa: CATSLAGQGYNEQFF
cdr3_length: 13; j_call: TRBJ1-4; v_call: TRBV18; d_call: -; cdr3_aa: CASSIRDNEKPFF
cdr3_length: 14; j_call: TRBJ2-7; v_call: TRBV4-2; d_call: -; cdr3_aa: CASSQARASYEQYF
cdr3_length: 14; j_call: TRBJ1-2; v_call: TRBV11-2; d_call: -; cdr3_aa: CASSLDPTNYGYTF
cdr3_length: 13; j_call: TRBJ2-7; v_call: TRBV5-6; d_call: -; cdr3_aa: CASSDFPNYEQYF
cdr3_length: 12; j_call: TRBJ2-7; v_call: TRBV7-9; d_call: -; cdr3_aa: CASSLVTFEQYF
cdr3_length: 18; j_call: TRBJ2-7; v_call: TRBV4-2; d_call: -; cdr3_aa: CASSITWAGTSSSYEQYF
cdr3_length: 14; j_call: TRBJ2-1; v_call: TRBV29-1; d_call: -; cdr3_aa: CSVAQRVTPNEQFF
cdr3_length: 15; j_call: TRBJ1-6; v_call: TRBV2; d_call: TRBD1; cdr3_aa: CASAAAGQPNSPLHF
cdr3_length: 15; j_call: TRBJ2-7; v_call: TRBV27; d_call: TRBD1; cdr3_aa: CASSLMGQGVYEQYF
cdr3_length: 13; j_call: TRBJ1-4; v_call: TRBV18; d_call: -; cdr3_aa: CASSSADHEKLFF
cdr3_length: 14; j_call: TRBJ2-7; v_call: TRBV20-1; d_call: -; cdr3_aa: CSAHRESSPYEQYF
cdr3_length: 14; j_call: TRBJ2-1; v_call: TRBV29-1; d_call: -; cdr3_aa: CSTGSVLFHNEQFF
cdr3_length: 15; j_call: TRBJ2-3; v_call: TRBV9; d_call: -; cdr3_aa: CASSVVQIPKDTQYF
cdr3_length: 14; j_call: TRBJ2-5; v_call: TRBV15; d_call: -; cdr3_aa: CATSRELFYNKQYF
cdr3_length: 20; j_call: TRBJ2-4; v_call: TRBV7-9; d_call: TRBD2; cdr3_aa: CASSTHKSGLAGVVYNEQYF
cdr3_length: 13; j_call: TRBJ1-1; v_call: TRBV6-5; d_call: -; cdr3_aa: CASTETGNTEAFF
cdr3_length: 15; j_call: TRBJ2-3; v_call: TRBV29-1; d_call: -; cdr3_aa: CSVTLSRRGTDTQYF
cdr3_length: 16; j_call: TRBJ1-2; v_call: TRBV19; d_call: -; cdr3_aa: CASSMSGSAGRYGYTF
cdr3_length: 13; j_call: TRBJ2-5; v_call: TRBV27; d_call: -; cdr3_aa: CASSFDVRETQYF
cdr3_length: 13; j_call: TRBJ2-5; v_call: TRBV4-2; d_call: -; cdr3_aa: CASSQEPEETQYF
cdr3_length: 14; j_call: TRBJ1-2; v_call: TRBV4-1; d_call: -; cdr3_aa: CASSQTGGIEGYTF
cdr3_length: 15; j_call: TRBJ2-1; v_call: TRBV29-1; d_call: -; cdr3_aa: CSSALVVGAYNEQFF
cdr3_length: 16; j_call: TRBJ2-3; v_call: TRBV5-1; d_call: -; cdr3_aa: CASSLGEELNTDTQYF
cdr3_length: 14; j_call: TRBJ2-7; v_call: TRBV15; d_call: TRBD1; cdr3_aa: CATSAGQGSYEQYF
cdr3_length: 16; j_call: TRBJ1-5; v_call: TRBV20-1; d_call: -; cdr3_aa: CSALPSDSQPNQPQHF
cdr3_length: 18; j_call: TRBJ1-4; v_call: TRBV4-2; d_call: TRBD1; cdr3_aa: CASIGVTGDPATNEKLFF
cdr3_length: 13; j_call: TRBJ2-5; v_call: TRBV18; d_call: -; cdr3_aa: CASSQGRGETQYF
cdr3_length: 14; j_call: TRBJ2-7; v_call: TRBV27; d_call: -; cdr3_aa: CAGGCKTLSYEQYF
cdr3_length: 15; j_call: TRBJ2-5; v_call: TRBV15; d_call: TRBD2; cdr3_aa: CATSFGGRTQETQYF
cdr3_length: 12; j_call: TRBJ2-5; v_call: TRBV28; d_call: -; cdr3_aa: CASIGRRETQYF
cdr3_length: 13; j_call: TRBJ1-5; v_call: TRBV20-1; d_call: -; cdr3_aa: CSTDAGPDQPQHF
cdr3_length: 13; j_call: TRBJ1-2; v_call: TRBV6-5; d_call: -; cdr3_aa: CASSLTQGYGYTF
cdr3_length: 17; j_call: TRBJ2-1; v_call: TRBV3-1; d_call: -; cdr3_aa: CASSQDPGLAIYNEQFF
cdr3_length: 16; j_call: TRBJ1-1; v_call: TRBV5-1; d_call: -; cdr3_aa: CASSLLLAGVNTEAFF
cdr3_length: 12; j_call: TRBJ1-2; v_call: TRBV20-1; d_call: -; cdr3_aa: CSASSSPYGYTF
cdr3_length: 15; j_call: TRBJ2-5; v_call: TRBV4-1; d_call: -; cdr3_aa: CASSQVGLTLETQYF
cdr3_length: 14; j_call: TRBJ2-3; v_call: TRBV10-3; d_call: -; cdr3_aa: CAISASPDTDTQYF
cdr3_length: 18; j_call: TRBJ2-5; v_call: TRBV7-9; d_call: TRBD2; cdr3_aa: CASSFEPSGIGSQETQYF
cdr3_length: 14; j_call: -; v_call: TRBV10-3; d_call: TRBD2; cdr3_aa: CAISGGTRSNEQYF
cdr3_length: 18; j_call: TRBJ2-1; v_call: TRBV12-3/TRBV12-4; d_call: TRBD2; cdr3_aa: CASSFPGPGLADYNEQFF
cdr3_length: 12; j_call: TRBJ1-2; v_call: TRBV20-1; d_call: -; cdr3_aa: CSANAGRGPYTF
cdr3_length: 15; j_call: TRBJ2-1; v_call: TRBV20-1; d_call: -; cdr3_aa: CSASGLPNSYNEQFF
cdr3_length: 14; j_call: TRBJ1-2; v_call: TRBV2; d_call: -; cdr3_aa: CASSDPDRAYGYTF
cdr3_length: 15; j_call: TRBJ2-5; v_call: TRBV21-1; d_call: -; cdr3_aa: CASSKGPGWRKTQYF
cdr3_length: 13; j_call: -; v_call: TRBV7-9; d_call: -; cdr3_aa: CASTGTGDNEQYF
cdr3_length: 15; j_call: TRBJ2-2; v_call: TRBV5-1; d_call: TRBD2; cdr3_aa: CASSRGSLDTGELFF
cdr3_length: 15; j_call: TRBJ1-3; v_call: TRBV12-3/TRBV12-4; d_call: -; cdr3_aa: CASSLISPSGNTIYF
cdr3_length: 15; j_call: TRBJ2-3; v_call: TRBV3-1; d_call: TRBD1; cdr3_aa: CASSPGTGEASTQYF
cdr3_length: 14; j_call: TRBJ2-7; v_call: TRBV7-9; d_call: -; cdr3_aa: CASSQAGQTYEQYF
cdr3_length: 14; j_call: TRBJ2-3; v_call: TRBV15; d_call: TRBD2; cdr3_aa: CATSRDRGDDTQYF
cdr3_length: 14; j_call: TRBJ2-1; v_call: TRBV12-3/TRBV12-4; d_call: -; cdr3_aa: CASFMGREYNEQFF
cdr3_length: 14; j_call: TRBJ2-1; v_call: TRBV11-2; d_call: -; cdr3_aa: CASSLERVRNEQFF
cdr3_length: 13; j_call: TRBJ2-7; v_call: TRBV5-6; d_call: -; cdr3_aa: CAIPGLPPYEQYF
cdr3_length: 12; j_call: TRBJ2-5; v_call: TRBV5-5; d_call: -; cdr3_aa: CASSMLQETQYF